This T cell receptor (beta chain) was recovered during a study of blood T cell repertoires in COVID-19. As for the study in general: Acute and convalescent COVID-19 samples came from the United States, Italy and Spain. The cDNA or gDNA used as material had been derived from T cells, B-cell-depleted T cells, or PBMCs.

The CDR3 length is 16 residues. V shed 0 bases and J shed 0 bases, with 9 bases lying between them. Germline V gives CDR1 SGDLS, CDR2 YYNGEE. In the source study's methods: By means of reference gene primer amplification, nucleated cell counts were estimated. Only in-frame clones appear in the TCRdb table, and some are missing; sequencing was by immunoSEQ multiplex PCR. The V and J calls and clone size were taken over from that table, and D and trimming were inferred from the DNA. The table has 160,000 or so clones, roughly nine tenths seen once. The sequencing sample was made of peripheral blood. This clonotype was sampled from a woman aged 70-85 years with acute or convalescent COVID-19. The rearrangement uses TRBV9 and TRBJ1-4; D is unclear. CDR3 protein: CASSVDPGTTNEKLFF. Here the CDR3 DNA reads TGTGCCAGCAGCGTAGATCCGGGAACAACTAATGAAAAACTGTTTTTT.